This T cell receptor beta chain was observed in a study of T cells in Graves' hyperthyroidism and ophthalmopathy. Study overall: Pretreatment peripheral blood was obtained at initial diagnosis.

The study defined stable Graves' hyperthyroidism as no ophthalmopathy progression within 18 months. This clonotype showed up many times. No antigen is known for it. The CDR3 consists of 15 residues. Germline assignment: CDR1 MNHNS and CDR2 SASEGT. V was shortened by 6 bases and J by 10 bases, with 19 bases between the two germline ends. Amplified regions were TCR beta CDR3 sequences from RNA transcripts. The primer set for the first-round RT-PCR of the TCR CDR3 was HTBI. TCRdb re-called the multiplex PCR reads with MiXCR, one entry per CDR3 protein. The table shows about 320,000 distinct CDR3 sequences, with roughly 17% occurring only once. General study findings and limits: Most thyroid clonotypes expanded above 0.001 appeared in blood too.

The rearrangement uses TRBV6-1 and TRBJ1-6; D may be TRBD1 (6 bases). What was sequenced was blood. The clonotype originates from a man between 25 and 39 years old with Graves' hyperthyroidism. CDR3 region: CASSYTQGLESPLHF. The DNA of the CDR3 is TGTGCCAGCAGCTACACGCAGGGGTTGGAGTCACCCCTCCACTTT.